The T cell receptor beta chain under discussion was sequenced for a study of memory CD4+ T cells and cytomegalovirus serostatus. Study outcomes and limitations: The CMV-associated TCR signature appears largely within the CD4+ memory repertoire. CMV serostatus prediction reached median AUC 0.95, or 0.91 with US-trained model.

This clone was seen ten or more times. Its matching antigen is unknown. Libraries were prepared by immunoSEQ multiplex PCR; TCRdb keeps only in-frame clonotypes and omits some of them. This sample has under 80,000 clones, with just under 80% found just once. The sort gate was single viable CD3+CD4+CD8-CD45RO+ cells for memory CD4+ T cells. This clonotype was sampled from an adult in good health and CMV-seropositive. The sample comprised memory CD4+ T cells from blood.

The CDR3 DNA follows: TGTGCCAGCTCCCCAGGAGACAGGCATCAGCCCCAGCATTTT. This translates into CASSPGDRHQPQHF. The chain is built from TRBV18 and TRBJ1-5; TRBD1 is a possible D gene (6 bases). Germline V CDR1 and CDR2: KGHSH, LQKENI. Trimming shortened V by 6 bases and J by 5 bases, and 14 bases separated the two germline ends. This CDR3 region has 14 residues.